Listed below are T cell receptor beta chains from one sample, sequenced in a study of cytomegalovirus exposure and HLA in healthy donors. The table came from immunoSEQ multiplex PCR; TCRdb's copy has only in-frame clones and leaves some out. The repertoire consists of roughly 200,000 clones, with around 80% occurring once and the leading ten covering less than 4.5%. The specimen was PBMCs. The source of these receptors is a woman between 55 and 75 years old in good health and CMV-seropositive. CDR3s include the opening cysteine and the closing phenylalanine or tryptophan. Fields, in order: D gene, clone size, V gene, J gene, CDR3 protein, CDR3 DNA. The D gene is left open where the match is weak. Some rows mark clone size as missing; the rest say once, few, many or name a class of expanded clone.

d_call: NA
clone_size: NA
v_call: TRBV30
j_call: TRBJ1-6
cdr3_aa: CAWSVLQRSSYNSPLHF
cdr3_nt: TGTGCCTGGAGTGTACTGCAGCGTAGCTCCTATAATTCACCCCTCCACTTT

d_call: TRBD2
clone_size: once
v_call: TRBV5-4
j_call: TRBJ2-7
cdr3_aa: CASSPVSTSGSYEQYF
cdr3_nt: TGTGCCAGCAGCCCCGTGTCGACTAGCGGGAGTTACGAGCAGTACTTC

d_call: TRBD1
clone_size: few
v_call: TRBV7-2
j_call: TRBJ2-7
cdr3_aa: CASSLRLRTQGLDEQYF
cdr3_nt: TGTGCCAGCAGCTTAAGGCTCCGGACACAGGGGCTCGACGAGCAGTACTTC

d_call: NA
clone_size: once
v_call: TRBV28
j_call: TRBJ1-1
cdr3_aa: CASSLWASEAFF
cdr3_nt: TGTGCCAGCAGTTTATGGGCCTCTGAAGCTTTCTTT

d_call: TRBD2
clone_size: NA
v_call: TRBV6-1
j_call: TRBJ2-3
cdr3_aa: CASSVWTSLADTQYF
cdr3_nt: TGTGCCAGCAGTGTTTGGACTAGTCTTGCAGATACGCAGTATTTT

d_call: TRBD1
clone_size: NA
v_call: TRBV9
j_call: TRBJ1-6
cdr3_aa: CASSLQGNNSPLHF
cdr3_nt: TGTGCCAGCAGCTTACAGGGGAATAATTCACCCCTCCACTTT

d_call: NA
clone_size: NA
v_call: TRBV18
j_call: TRBJ2-7
cdr3_aa: CASQRQDSSYEQYF
cdr3_nt: TGTGCCAGTCAAAGACAGGACAGCTCCTACGAGCAGTACTTC

d_call: NA
clone_size: NA
v_call: TRBV7-2
j_call: TRBJ2-1
cdr3_aa: CASSYSDREGFSYNEQFF
cdr3_nt: TGTGCCAGCAGCTATTCGGACAGGGAGGGATTTTCCTACAATGAGCAGTTCTTC

d_call: NA
clone_size: NA
v_call: TRBV14
j_call: TRBJ2-2
cdr3_aa: CASSPQGNTGELFF
cdr3_nt: TGTGCCAGCAGCCCACAGGGGAACACCGGGGAGCTGTTTTTT

d_call: TRBD1
clone_size: NA
v_call: TRBV14
j_call: TRBJ2-7
cdr3_aa: CASSRTGASYEQYF
cdr3_nt: TGTGCCAGCAGCCGGACAGGGGCCTCCTACGAGCAGTACTTC

d_call: NA
clone_size: once
v_call: TRBV5-6
j_call: TRBJ1-6
cdr3_aa: CASSYGTRNSPLHF
cdr3_nt: TGTGCCAGCAGTTATGGGACAAGGAATTCACCCCTCCACTTT

d_call: NA
clone_size: NA
v_call: TRBV7-2
j_call: TRBJ1-2
cdr3_aa: CASSLVPGYGYTF
cdr3_nt: TGTGCCAGCAGCTTAGTCCCCGGGTATGGCTACACCTTC

d_call: TRBD1
clone_size: NA
v_call: TRBV9
j_call: TRBJ1-1
cdr3_aa: CASSGGTGANTEAFF
cdr3_nt: TGTGCCAGCAGCGGAGGGACAGGGGCGAACACTGAAGCTTTCTTT

d_call: TRBD1
clone_size: NA
v_call: TRBV28
j_call: TRBJ1-1
cdr3_aa: CASIGQVDTEAFF
cdr3_nt: TGTGCCAGCATCGGACAGGTGGACACTGAAGCTTTCTTT

d_call: NA
clone_size: NA
v_call: TRBV28
j_call: TRBJ2-3
cdr3_aa: CASSTEQPRDLIDTDTQYF
cdr3_nt: TGTGCCAGCAGCACCGAACAACCGCGGGACCTAATAGACACAGATACGCAGTATTTT

d_call: NA
clone_size: NA
v_call: TRBV2
j_call: TRBJ2-4
cdr3_aa: CASSDRGGNIQYF
cdr3_nt: TGTGCCAGCAGTGACAGGGGTGGGAACATTCAGTACTTC

d_call: TRBD1
clone_size: NA
v_call: TRBV9
j_call: TRBJ1-2
cdr3_aa: CASSGRGQGAYGYTF
cdr3_nt: TGTGCCAGCAGCGGTAGGGGACAGGGGGCCTATGGCTACACCTTC

d_call: NA
clone_size: NA
v_call: TRBV27
j_call: TRBJ2-7
cdr3_aa: CASRSIYEQYF
cdr3_nt: TGTGCCAGCAGGAGCATCTACGAGCAGTACTTC

d_call: NA
clone_size: NA
v_call: TRBV2
j_call: TRBJ2-6
cdr3_aa: CASATRPGSSGANVLTF
cdr3_nt: TGTGCCAGCGCAACTCGACCTGGGAGCTCTGGGGCCAACGTCCTGACTTTC

d_call: NA
clone_size: NA
v_call: TRBV4-3
j_call: TRBJ2-7
cdr3_aa: CASSQDAVSKQYF
cdr3_nt: TGCGCCAGCAGCCAAGATGCAGTTTCGAAGCAGTACTTC

d_call: TRBD1
clone_size: NA
v_call: TRBV29-1
j_call: TRBJ2-1
cdr3_aa: CSVERGQGYNEQFF
cdr3_nt: TGCAGCGTTGAACGAGGACAGGGCTACAATGAGCAGTTCTTC

d_call: NA
clone_size: NA
v_call: TRBV2
j_call: TRBJ2-3
cdr3_aa: CASSVSSSSTDTQYF
cdr3_nt: TGTGCCAGCAGTGTATCTAGTTCTAGCACAGATACGCAGTATTTT

d_call: NA
clone_size: NA
v_call: TRBV7-2
j_call: TRBJ1-1
cdr3_aa: CASSLAGADRTEAFF
cdr3_nt: TGTGCCAGCAGCTTAGCCGGAGCTGATAGGACTGAAGCTTTCTTT

d_call: NA
clone_size: NA
v_call: TRBV28
j_call: TRBJ1-3
cdr3_aa: CASSSPRPGRNTIYF
cdr3_nt: TGTGCCAGCAGTTCCCCACGCCCAGGGAGAAACACCATATATTTT

d_call: TRBD1
clone_size: NA
v_call: TRBV10-3
j_call: TRBJ1-5
cdr3_aa: CAISDETGGFMGNQPQHF
cdr3_nt: TGTGCCATCAGTGACGAGACAGGGGGCTTTATGGGCAATCAGCCCCAGCATTTT

d_call: NA
clone_size: NA
v_call: TRBV28
j_call: TRBJ1-1
cdr3_aa: CASSLEGTEAFF
cdr3_nt: TGTGCCAGCAGTTTGGAGGGCACTGAAGCTTTCTTT

d_call: NA
clone_size: NA
v_call: TRBV2
j_call: TRBJ2-6
cdr3_aa: CASSESPGVSGANGLTF
cdr3_nt: TGTGCCAGCAGTGAAAGCCCAGGGGTGTCTGGGGCCAACGGCCTGACTTTC

d_call: NA
clone_size: NA
v_call: TRBV19
j_call: TRBJ1-5
cdr3_aa: CASVNRAVSNQPQHF
cdr3_nt: TGTGCCAGTGTCAACAGGGCAGTAAGCAATCAGCCCCAGCATTTT

d_call: TRBD1
clone_size: few
v_call: TRBV5-4
j_call: TRBJ2-7
cdr3_aa: CASRGQGISSYEQYF
cdr3_nt: TGTGCCAGCAGGGGACAGGGGATTAGCTCCTACGAGCAGTACTTC

d_call: NA
clone_size: NA
v_call: TRBV29-1
j_call: TRBJ1-1
cdr3_aa: CSALQSNTEAFF
cdr3_nt: TGCAGCGCCCTCCAGTCGAACACTGAAGCTTTCTTT

d_call: TRBD1
clone_size: NA
v_call: TRBV30
j_call: TRBJ2-5
cdr3_aa: CAWSGDRGETQYF
cdr3_nt: TGTGCCTGGAGTGGAGACAGGGGAGAGACCCAGTACTTC

d_call: TRBD2
clone_size: NA
v_call: TRBV30
j_call: TRBJ2-1
cdr3_aa: CAWSDVAGGYNEQFF
cdr3_nt: TGTGCCTGGAGTGATGTAGCGGGGGGGTACAATGAGCAGTTCTTC

d_call: NA
clone_size: once
v_call: TRBV23-1
j_call: TRBJ1-4
cdr3_aa: CASSQFGDPNEKLFF
cdr3_nt: TGCGCCAGCAGTCAATTCGGAGACCCTAATGAAAAACTGTTTTTT

d_call: NA
clone_size: NA
v_call: TRBV5-6
j_call: TRBJ2-2
cdr3_aa: CASSLGQRAGELFF
cdr3_nt: TGTGCCAGCAGCTTAGGACAGAGAGCCGGGGAGCTGTTTTTT

d_call: TRBD1
clone_size: few
v_call: TRBV6-5
j_call: TRBJ1-2
cdr3_aa: CASSTGVYGYTF
cdr3_nt: TGTGCCAGCAGTACAGGGGTTTATGGCTACACCTTC

d_call: NA
clone_size: few
v_call: TRBV5-6
j_call: TRBJ1-3
cdr3_aa: CASSYLDTRSGNTIYF
cdr3_nt: TGTGCCAGCAGCTACTTGGACACCCGCTCTGGAAACACCATATATTTT

d_call: NA
clone_size: NA
v_call: TRBV11-2
j_call: TRBJ2-2
cdr3_aa: CASSLVNGPGELFF
cdr3_nt: TGTGCCAGCAGCTTAGTAAATGGCCCAGGGGAGCTGTTTTTT

d_call: NA
clone_size: once
v_call: TRBV7-9
j_call: TRBJ1-1
cdr3_aa: CASSPTGPKNTEAFF
cdr3_nt: TGTGCCAGCAGCCCCACAGGTCCTAAGAACACTGAAGCTTTCTTT

d_call: NA
clone_size: NA
v_call: TRBV6-5
j_call: TRBJ2-2
cdr3_aa: CASSYFTGQGHGELFF
cdr3_nt: TGTGCCAGCAGTTACTTTACGGGGCAGGGACACGGGGAGCTGTTTTTT

d_call: NA
clone_size: NA
v_call: TRBV29-1
j_call: TRBJ1-4
cdr3_aa: CSVGDRNEKLFF
cdr3_nt: TGCAGCGTGGGTGACAGAAATGAAAAACTGTTTTTT

d_call: NA
clone_size: once
v_call: TRBV6-1
j_call: TRBJ1-5
cdr3_aa: CASSNTGGNQPQHF
cdr3_nt: TGTGCCAGCAGTAATACGGGGGGAAATCAGCCCCAGCATTTT

d_call: TRBD1
clone_size: once
v_call: TRBV30
j_call: TRBJ2-1
cdr3_aa: CAWSVRDRRNNEQFF
cdr3_nt: TGTGCCTGGAGTGTACGGGACAGGAGGAACAATGAGCAGTTCTTC

d_call: NA
clone_size: NA
v_call: TRBV6-4
j_call: TRBJ1-2
cdr3_aa: CASRTPGNYGYTF
cdr3_nt: TGTGCCAGCAGGACGCCGGGGAACTATGGCTACACCTTC

d_call: TRBD1
clone_size: NA
v_call: TRBV5-6
j_call: TRBJ1-2
cdr3_aa: CASSLVDRAISYGYTF
cdr3_nt: TGTGCCAGCAGCTTGGTAGACAGGGCGATCAGCTATGGCTACACCTTC

d_call: TRBD1
clone_size: NA
v_call: TRBV27
j_call: TRBJ2-7
cdr3_aa: CASSGGQGIHEQYF
cdr3_nt: TGTGCCAGCAGTGGGGGACAGGGGATCCACGAGCAGTACTTC

d_call: NA
clone_size: NA
v_call: TRBV6-4
j_call: TRBJ2-3
cdr3_aa: CASSEGTGRSADTQYF
cdr3_nt: TGTGCCAGCAGCGAGGGCACTGGCCGTAGTGCAGATACGCAGTATTTT

d_call: TRBD1
clone_size: NA
v_call: TRBV7-9
j_call: TRBJ1-4
cdr3_aa: CASSLHDRGGEKLFF
cdr3_nt: TGTGCCAGTAGCTTACACGACAGGGGTGGAGAAAAACTGTTTTTT

d_call: TRBD1
clone_size: NA
v_call: TRBV2
j_call: TRBJ2-5
cdr3_aa: CASSEARGPAGTQYF
cdr3_nt: TGTGCCAGCAGTGAAGCAAGGGGGCCGGCCGGGACCCAGTACTTC

d_call: NA
clone_size: NA
v_call: TRBV6-5
j_call: TRBJ2-3
cdr3_aa: CASSYRALSTDTQYF
cdr3_nt: TGTGCCAGCAGTTACAGAGCGCTTAGCACAGATACGCAGTATTTT

d_call: NA
clone_size: NA
v_call: TRBV30
j_call: TRBJ1-2
cdr3_aa: CAWSVGTNKHGYTF
cdr3_nt: TGTGCCTGGAGTGTAGGGACAAATAAGCATGGCTACACCTTC

d_call: NA
clone_size: few
v_call: TRBV18
j_call: TRBJ2-5
cdr3_aa: CASSRELGEAETQYF
cdr3_nt: TGTGCCAGCTCACGAGAACTAGGGGAGGCGGAGACCCAGTACTTC

d_call: NA
clone_size: NA
v_call: TRBV7-2
j_call: TRBJ1-5
cdr3_aa: CASSFAPPQPQHF
cdr3_nt: TGTGCCAGCAGCTTTGCGCCTCCGCAGCCCCAGCATTTT

d_call: NA
clone_size: few
v_call: TRBV6-5
j_call: TRBJ2-5
cdr3_aa: CASSPGQSEETQYF
cdr3_nt: TGTGCCAGCAGCCCCGGACAGTCCGAAGAGACCCAGTACTTC

d_call: TRBD2
clone_size: NA
v_call: TRBV2
j_call: TRBJ2-5
cdr3_aa: CASSGEGKETQYF
cdr3_nt: TGTGCCAGCAGCGGGGAGGGAAAAGAGACCCAGTACTTC

d_call: TRBD1
clone_size: NA
v_call: TRBV7-2
j_call: TRBJ1-5
cdr3_aa: CASSQRQGDQPQHF
cdr3_nt: TGTGCCAGCAGCCAAAGACAGGGAGATCAGCCCCAGCATTTT

d_call: TRBD1
clone_size: few
v_call: TRBV28
j_call: TRBJ2-7
cdr3_aa: CASSLSGGAGEQYF
cdr3_nt: TGTGCCAGCAGTTTATCAGGGGGCGCGGGGGAGCAGTACTTC

d_call: TRBD2
clone_size: NA
v_call: TRBV12-5
j_call: TRBJ2-3
cdr3_aa: CASGPGTSADTQYF
cdr3_nt: TGTGCTAGTGGGCCCGGGACTAGCGCAGATACGCAGTATTTT